This T cell receptor (beta chain) was captured in a study of cytomegalovirus exposure and HLA in healthy donors (dated by TCRdb to 2016 to 2017). General notes on the study: In an earlier analysis of approximately 500 of the donors, 276 Gb of sequence data and approximately 120 million unique TCR beta sequences from 180 million or so T cells were reported. An early release that covered 640 HLA-typed donors contained approximately 290 gigabases of sequencing data and approximately 85 million unique TCR sequences. Of the roughly 400 genotyped donors, about 80% fell in the genetic ancestry cluster associated with self-reported Caucasian donors. The aim of the study was to test whether cataloging public T cell receptors could identify signatures of past pathogen exposure. Using immunosequencing, the study profiled T cell repertoires from roughly 650 subjects and related those repertoires to cytomegalovirus serostatus. Along with the roughly 700-subject first cohort, a separate validation cohort of about 110 different subjects was used. To predict cytomegalovirus infection status, the study brought together high-throughput TCR immunosequencing, statistical association of individual TCRs with disease status, and machine learning. A later analysis re-analyzed previously published TCR beta repertoires from roughly 630 donors and added high-resolution HLA genotyping to study TCR occurrence patterns. Rather than using new phenotypic data, the later analysis identified candidate immune exposures from TCR beta sequences and from how often those sequences occurred across donors. An earlier analysis of 587 of the donors applied high-throughput TCR beta sequencing to assess whether each TCR beta V gene segment acted as functional or pseudogenic. Donor age, sex, ethnicity and CMV serostatus were compiled alongside the repertoire data. A later genetic analysis took genome-wide SNP genotypes for about three fifths of the 666 donors and used that subset as a discovery cohort. Every discovery cohort repertoire had been produced on one sequencing platform. HLA typing included class I and class II loci at four-digit resolution. The number of donors typed differed by locus, with about 629-640 for A, B, C, DRB1 and DQB1, approximately 500 for DQA1, approximately 570 for DPA1, and some 450 for DPB1. Several DR-DQ haplotypes were treated as single units for association and clustering because of strong linkage in the cohort. Among some 400 genotyped donors of the cohort, an average of 235,054 unique TCR beta nucleotide sequences were sequenced per donor, around 20% of them non-productive.

Overall results and qualifications from the work: In a later analysis, the rate of TCR association differed among HLA loci, with DRB1 alleles having the most associated TCRs and HLA-C alleles having the fewest. Compared with the roughly 700-donor mean, donors in an Asian-associated ancestry cluster had fewer N-insertions in productive TCRs, according to a later genetic analysis. Sequencing depth was assumed to be roughly uniform across donors in the presence/absence analyses, though that assumption may not hold. An association between a missense DCLRE1C variant and V-gene and J-gene trimming of TCR beta chains was found in a later genetic analysis and replicated in an independent cohort. Only TCR beta chains were sequenced in this cohort, and the absence of alpha or paired-chain data limited detectable features. A total of roughly 160 TCR beta chains were listed by the study as associated with cytomegalovirus. Correlated functional status among segregating V segments might be attributable to linkage disequilibrium, but an unknown experimental factor could not be ruled out. In a later analysis, HLA-associated TCR beta chains were found to be more clonally expanded and to have lower generation probabilities than equally common non-associated chains. Immune exposure information for the cohort was limited to CMV serostatus. In vitro tests confirmed that a few of the cytomegalovirus-associated TCR beta chains recognize cytomegalovirus antigens. Some IMGT-functional V segments, including TRBV6-2 and TRBV6-3, could not be distinguished by the 87-base-pair reads and were therefore excluded. The classifier was reported to diagnose cytomegalovirus status with high specificity and sensitivity in both the original and validation cohorts. It was suggested by the authors that the approach could potentially be generalized to other disease states and immunological phenotypes. Strong co-occurrence of HLA alleles, especially DR and DQ, made assigning TCR associations to individual alleles difficult. A further reported finding was that TCR beta sequences accurately predicted the HLA-A and HLA-B alleles for most subjects in the first cohort. The earlier analysis of nearly 600 of the donors excluded 15 to 20 rarely observed V segments, including chromosome 9 orphons, because counts were too low. Broadly in line with IMGT annotations, most TCR beta V segments showed up in productive rearrangements about 87% or about 30% of the time in an earlier analysis of under 700 of the donors. Specific HLA alleles were associated with around 18,000 TCR beta sequences at a false discovery rate of 0.05 in a later analysis. While some public TCRs were present in many individuals, most TCR sequences turned up only very rarely across donors. Because HLA typing was unavailable for some donors at each locus, only the typed subset was used in association tests. A cluster of highly shared sequence variants was judged likely to be a technical artifact of the sequencing pipeline. A later analysis reported that several top co-occurrence clusters appeared linked to parvovirus B19, influenza, CMV and Epstein-Barr virus. Most CMV-associated TCR beta chains appeared to be HLA-restricted in a later analysis, and the HLA associations seemed to be driven largely by CMV exposure.

In total, just over 650 healthy bone marrow donors made up the cohort. Cohort members were all nominally healthy when sampled, although unrecorded immune exposures were likely present. The donor tested CMV seronegative, placing the donor among the 350 to 400 seronegative members of the cohort. Every donor gave a peripheral blood sample, and the peripheral blood mononuclear cells from that sample were used for TCR beta sequencing. Genomic DNA extraction from the blood cell samples was performed with the Qiagen DNeasy Blood Extraction Kit. The CDR3 has 13 amino acids, counting the end cysteine and phenylalanine. Of the read, only the CDR3 DNA is kept; its 39 bases are in frame from base 1. Based on the germline V gene, the CDR1 and CDR2 sequences are LGHNT and FRNRAP. V and J are truncated by 7 bases and 3 bases respectively, leaving an intervening sequence of 12 bases. Preparation of the library involved the immunoSEQ multiplex PCR assay. The multiplex PCR relied on a mix of 60 forward primers for TCR Vbeta segments and 13 reverse primers for TCR Jbeta segments. The CDR3 region of rearranged TCR beta genes was amplified from genomic DNA with a multiplex PCR assay. The Illumina HiSeq System was used to sequence the amplified TCR beta libraries as 87-base-pair reads. In the authors' own workflow: Across the roughly 670 repertoires, a later analysis counted some 80 million unique TCR beta chains, approximately 10 million of which were shared by at least two donors. Raw reads were error-corrected and collapsed into unique sequences with a nearest-neighbor algorithm that merged closely related sequences to remove PCR and sequencing errors. Alignment of CDR3 sequences to IMGT reference sequences was used to assign V, D and J gene segments. Each retained sequence needed at least a six-nucleotide match to both a V gene segment and a J gene segment. Rearrangements were called productive when the CDR3 lacked stop codons and stayed in frame with V and J; all others were non-productive. CDR3 was defined according to IMGT convention as the region running from the second conserved V-encoded cysteine to the conserved J-encoded phenylalanine. The earlier analysis of around 640 of the donors excluded sequences that lacked an unambiguous match to a single V gene segment. In an earlier analysis of a few hundred of the donors, V segments were called functional above 56.7% productive rearrangements and were called segregating when the between-donor standard deviation exceeded 5%. A statistical classification framework was developed to diagnose cytomegalovirus status using the catalog of TCR beta chain sequences. In a later analysis, V and J genes were assigned by comparing TCR nucleotide sequences against IMGT/GENE-DB human TR gene sequences. A later analysis assigned CDR3 sequences and most-parsimonious VDJ recombination scenarios with the TCRdist pipeline. In a later analysis, every TCR beta chain was defined by the combination of its CDR3 amino acid sequence and its V-gene family, and reads without a unique V-gene family were dropped. A later analysis removed over 500 highly shared, low-generation-probability nucleotide sequences to deal with suspected cross-contamination and a sequencing artifact. In a later analysis, a clonal expansion index for each public chain was calculated from normalized within-repertoire ranks of inferred template counts. In a later analysis, generation probabilities were computed using a VDJ recombination model fitted to out-of-frame rearrangements, and the results were checked against IGoR. In a later analysis, TCR-TCR, TCR-HLA and TCR-CMV co-occurrence was scored with hypergeometric tests, and a repertoire-size bias correction was applied to TCR pairs. A later analysis estimated false discovery rates by permuting HLA or CMV assignments 20 times. In a later analysis, co-occurring TCRs were grouped using DBSCAN, and TCRdist sequence similarity was added for clustering within HLA-allele-positive subsets. Co-occurrence clustering excluded repertoires with fewer than 30,000 or more than 120,000 public chains, plus five with anomalous nucleotide sharing. As stored in TCRdb, this immuneACCESS dataset retains in-frame rearrangements with V and J assigned. A fraction of the clones does not appear; measured against another copy, unresolved V genes explain less than half of the discrepancy, and the remainder lacks a known reason. V and J calls and clone size are copied from that table; D and trimming were computed from the DNA. The sample profile shows about 94,000 clones; around four fifths of them were found once. About 1.4% of the sample is held by the ten biggest clonotypes.

A word on this clone: The antigen it recognizes is unknown. Base qualities are not recorded, but no much larger clone differs from it by a single base.

This TCR was recovered from a male donor in good health and CMV-seronegative. Sequenced material: PBMCs. The V and J genes are TRBV12-5 and TRBJ1-1; TRBD1 is a weak D gene call, 6 bases matching. The CDR3 reads as follows: CASVKQGYTEAFF. In nucleotide form, the sequence is TGTGCTAGTGTTAAGCAGGGGTACACTGAAGCTTTCTTT.